The next 30 T cell receptor beta chains were all read from a single sample in a study of blood T cell repertoires in COVID-19. Using immunoSEQ multiplex PCR, the repertoire was profiled, and TCRdb retains in-frame clones only, with some absent. The table lists 97,000 or so clones, approximately 84% of them singletons, with about a tenth in the top ten. Specimen: peripheral blood. All receptors come from a man aged 35 to 55 with active or convalescent COVID-19.

This clone was found once. This chain links TRBV29-1 with TRBJ1-1, with D unresolved. Looked up from germline, CDR1 is SQVTM and CDR2 is ANQGSEA. The CDR3 contains 14 residues. Trimming cost V 3 bases and J 1 base, with 12 bases left between them. The CDR3 sequence: CSVESGIKNTEAFF. The CDR3 coding sequence is TGCAGCGTTGAGTCGGGAATAAAGAACACTGAAGCTTTCTTT.

The chain is built from TRBV10-3 and TRBJ1-1, with D tentatively TRBD1 (5 bases). CDR1 and CDR2 from the germline V gene are ENHRY and SYGVKD. The CDR3 totals 12 residues. V was shortened by 10 bases and J by 0 bases, with 9 bases between the two germline ends. The CDR3 DNA reads as TGTGCCACGCAGGGTATGAACACTGAAGCTTTCTTT. As protein: CATQGMNTEAFF.

The chain combines TRBV19 with TRBJ2-6; TRBD1 matches 7 bases. Germline CDR1 and CDR2: LNHDA and SQIVND (reference sequence). J was trimmed by 0 bases and V by 4 bases; bases with no gene match: 3. The CDR3 is 16 residues long. The CDR3 DNA reads TGTGCCAGTAGTAGAAGGGACAGCTCTGGGGCCAACGTCCTGACTTTC. Translation gives CASSRRDSSGANVLTF.

The chain combines TRBV3-1 (or the pseudogene TRBV3-2) with TRBJ1-1; no clear D. Germline V lookup: CDR1 LGHDT, CDR2 YNNKEL (reference sequence). Trimming took off 2 bases at V and 0 bases at J, with 7 bases between the two ends. The CDR3 length is 14 residues. The CDR3 protein is CASSQPGMNTEAFF. As DNA, the CDR3 is TGTGCCAGCAGCCAACCGGGGATGAACACTGAAGCTTTCTTT.

The gene calls are TRBV13 and TRBJ2-5, with D maybe TRBD2 (6 bases). The CDR3 runs to 15 residues. Trimming took 11 bases from V and 2 from J, leaving 21 bases between them. Germline CDR1 PRHDT, CDR2 FYEKMQ (reference sequence). The CDR3 DNA reads TGTGCCGGCGGGGATCGTGGAGGGGAACAAGAGACCCAGTACTTC. Amino acid sequence: CAGGDRGGEQETQYF. Looking up the rest from reference TRBV13 and TRBJ2-5 gives the full variable domain: AAGVIQSPRHLIKEKRETATLKCYPIPRHDTVYWYQQGPGQDPQFLISFYEKMQSDKGSIPDRFSAQQFSDYHSELNMSSLELGDSALYFCAGGDRGGEQETQYFGPGTRLLVL.

The chain uses TRBV27 and TRBJ1-5; 7 positions match TRBD1. The CDR3 has 14 amino acids. Germline V gene lookup returns CDR1 MNHEY and CDR2 SMNVEV (reference sequence). J was trimmed by 7 bases and V by 7 bases; bases with no gene match: 10. This chain's CDR3 is CASKQGQGRQPQHF. The CDR3 DNA sequence: TGTGCCAGCAAACAGGGGCAGGGCAGACAGCCCCAGCATTTT.

The genes are TRBV11-2 and TRBJ2-7; weak D call: TRBD1 (6 bases). The CDR3 extends over 15 amino acids. From germline, CDR1 is SGHAT and CDR2 FQNNGV. V was cut by 6 bases and J by 3 bases, with 18 bases left in between. CDR3 DNA sequence: TGTGCCAGCAGGTCACAGGGTATAGGGTTCTACGAGCAGTACTTC. Amino acid sequence: CASRSQGIGFYEQYF.

This clone has a single count. This chain connects TRBV6-7 to TRBJ1-3; 7 positions agree with TRBD1. TRBV6-7 is an ORF, and what it does is uncertain. The CDR3 spans 18 residues. The V and J ends lost 0 bases and 1 base, in that order; junction bases with no gene match: 9. CDR3 amino acids: CASSYSRGTVFSGNTIYF. CDR3 coding DNA: TGTGCCAGCAGTTACTCGAGAGGGACAGTTTTTTCTGGAAACACCATATATTTT.

This chain connects TRBV9 to TRBJ2-7, with D perhaps matching TRBD1 (6 bases). Trimming cost V 0 bases and J 1 base, with 8 bases left between them. This CDR3 spans 14 amino acids. The germline V gene encodes CDR1 SGDLS and CDR2 YYNGEE. The CDR3 loop reads CASSVAGESYEQYF. Here the CDR3 DNA reads TGTGCCAGCAGCGTAGCAGGGGAATCCTACGAGCAGTACTTC.

The chain is built from TRBV5-4 and TRBJ2-5; TRBD2 matches at 11 bases. The V segment lost 4 bases and the J segment 2 bases; nucleotides outside the gene matches: 7. Germline lookup yields CDR1 SGHNT and CDR2 YYREEE (reference sequence). This CDR3 is 16 amino acids long. CDR3: CASSTRASGGQETQYF. CDR3 sequence (DNA): TGTGCCAGCAGCACGCGGGCTAGCGGGGGGCAAGAGACCCAGTACTTC.

The V and J genes are TRBV29-1 and TRBJ1-2, with no clear D. V lost 3 bases and J lost 3, with 8 bases in between. Germline V lookup: CDR1 SQVTM, CDR2 ANQGSEA. This CDR3 spans 12 amino acids. CDR3 in amino acids: CSVDGGDYGYTF. The CDR3 bases are TGCAGCGTTGATGGAGGTGACTATGGCTACACCTTC.

CDR3 sequence (DNA): TGCAGCACGACAGATAACTATGGCTACACCTTC. Its protein is CSTTDNYGYTF. J is TRBJ1-2 and V is TRBV20-1; TRBD1 might be the D (5 bases). This CDR3 has 11 residues. Germline CDR1 DFQATT, CDR2 SNEGSKA (reference sequence).

The gene calls are TRBV16 and TRBJ1-1; 7 bases line up with TRBD1. CDR1 is KGHSY, CDR2 FQNENV, per germline. The junction had 9 bases not matched to a gene; V was cut back by 3 bases and J by 11 bases. The CDR3 loop spans 13 amino acids. CDR3 sequence (DNA): TGTGCCAGCAGCCAGTACCCCGGGACAGTTGCTTTCTTT. Its translation: CASSQYPGTVAFF.

Comment on this clone: One junction end does not reproduce the germline sequence, and a read error may be involved. V and J are TRBV29-1 and TRBJ2-7; D is ambiguous. The germline V gene has CDR1 SQVTM and CDR2 ANQGSEA. The length of the CDR3 is 12 residues. CDR3 bases: TGCAGCGTTAAAGAGGCTTCCTACGAGCAGTACTTC. The encoded protein is CSVKEASYEQYF.

The CDR3 sequence is CASSSGLAGGNEQFF. The CDR3 DNA follows: TGTGCCAGCAGCTCGGGACTAGCGGGGGGCAATGAGCAGTTCTTC. The gene calls are TRBV5-8 and TRBJ2-1; 15 nucleotides line up with TRBD2. The CDR3 length is 15 residues. CDR1 SGHTS and CDR2 YDEGEE come from the germline V gene. Germline trimming cut 3 bases from V and 6 bases from J; bases unmatched to any gene: 1. Full variable domain (remainder filled in from reference TRBV5-8 and TRBJ2-1): EAGVTQSPTHLIKTRGQQATLRCSPISGHTSVYWYQQALGLGLQFLLWYDEGEERNRGNFPPRFSGRQFPNYSSELNVNALELEDSALYLCASSSGLAGGNEQFFGPGTRLTVL.

V is TRBV4-2 and J is TRBJ1-4, with 7 bases lining up with TRBD1. This CDR3 has 15 amino acids. Germline V gene sequence: CDR1 LGHNA, CDR2 YNFKEQ. J gave up 8 bases and V 1 base, and 7 bases lay outside the gene matches. The CDR3 nucleotides are TGTGCCAGCAGCCAAGGAACAGGGGAGTTAGAAAAACTGTTTTTT. Amino acids: CASSQGTGELEKLFF.

V usage is TRBV5-1 and J usage is TRBJ1-6; TRBD1 might be the D (5 bases). CDR1 SGHRS and CDR2 YFSETQ come from the germline V gene. The CDR3 contains 14 residues. The V gene lost 7 bases and the J gene lost 5 bases, with 13 bases spanning the gap. DNA for the CDR3: TGCGCCAGCTCAGGGCGGGGGGATAATTCACCCCTCCACTTT. Its translation is CASSGRGDNSPLHF.

This clone occurred a few times. The chain recombines TRBV19 with TRBJ1-2, with TRBD1 as a possible D gene (6 bases). The CDR3 sequence is 16 residues long. Germline assignment: CDR1 LNHDA and CDR2 SQIVND (reference sequence). V was cut by 3 bases and J by 0 bases, with 14 bases left in between. The CDR3 sequence: CASSIGGQGTNYGYTF. Written as DNA, the CDR3 is TGTGCCAGTAGTATTGGTGGGCAGGGGACTAACTATGGCTACACCTTC. The whole variable domain, filled in from reference TRBV19 and TRBJ1-2, reads DGGITQSPKYLFRKEGQNVTLSCEQNLNHDAMYWYRQDPGQGLRLIYYSQIVNDFQKGDIAEGYSVSREKKESFPLTVTSAQKNPTAFYLCASSIGGQGTNYGYTFGSGTRLTVV.

V and J are TRBV5-1 and TRBJ1-3; tentatively, D is TRBD1 (5 bases). The V end lost 1 base, the J end lost 3 bases, and 8 bases lay between the germline ends. The CDR3 is 14 amino acids. Germline CDR1 and CDR2: SGHRS and YFSETQ. The CDR3 DNA follows: TGCGCCAGCAGCTTGTCGACAGTTGGAAACACCATATATTTT. Translation: CASSLSTVGNTIYF.

This clone has more than one count but fewer than ten. The chain employs TRBV14 and TRBJ1-2; weak D call: TRBD1 (6 bases). Germline V lookup: CDR1 SGHDN, CDR2 FVKESK. V dropped 1 base and J dropped 7 bases, with 16 bases sitting between them. The CDR3 spans 15 residues. The DNA for the CDR3 is TGTGCCAGCAGCCAAGCCTCGGGGGGCGTGGGTGGCTACACCTTC. As protein: CASSQASGGVGGYTF.

V and J are TRBV11-1 and TRBJ1-1; tentatively, D is TRBD1 (5 bases). This CDR3 contains 12 residues. The ends were cut back, 6 bases at V and 2 bases at J, with 7 bases in the middle. The germline CDR1 and CDR2 sequences are SGHAT and FQDESV (reference sequence). CDR3 in amino acids: CASRGENTEAFF. Here the CDR3 DNA reads TGTGCCAGCAGAGGGGAAAACACTGAAGCTTTCTTT.

This rearrangement joins TRBV29-1 to TRBJ2-5; no clear D. The germline V gene encodes CDR1 SQVTM and CDR2 ANQGSEA. Trimming pared 4 bases from V and 2 bases from J, leaving 5 bases between. The CDR3 extends over 11 amino acids. The CDR3 DNA reads as TGCAGCGTTGCGCAGCAAGAGACCCAGTACTTC. Its protein is CSVAQQETQYF.

V is TRBV6-1 and J is TRBJ2-3; a weak D match, TRBD2 (6 bases). This CDR3 has 17 residues. V was pared by 4 bases and J by 0 bases, with 17 bases between. Germline assignment: CDR1 MNHNS and CDR2 SASEGT. The CDR3 nucleotides read TGTGCCAGCAGTGGCCGATCGGCCGGGACTAGCACAGATACGCAGTATTTT. This gives the protein CASSGRSAGTSTDTQYF.

The genes are TRBV21-1 and TRBJ2-2; the listed D gene, TRBD1, was not tested against the DNA. TRBV21-1 is given as a pseudogene. The CDR3 loop spans 15 amino acids. The DNA of the CDR3 is TGTGCCAGCAGCAAAAGGGACAATCTAACCGGGGAGCTGTTTTTT. As protein: CASSKRDNLTGELFF.

The chain is built from TRBV12-3 or TRBV12-4 and TRBJ2-1; a possible D gene is TRBD2 (7 bases). The V end lost 4 bases, the J end lost 8 bases, and 9 bases lay between the germline ends. The CDR3 runs to 12 residues. The CDR3 sequence is CASSSGGDEQFF. The CDR3 coding sequence is TGTGCCAGCAGTTCGGGGGGCGATGAGCAGTTCTTC.

This clone was seen only once. The chain joins TRBV6-1 to TRBJ1-1; D remains ambiguous. The germline V gene has CDR1 MNHNS and CDR2 SASEGT. The CDR3 covers 13 residues. Trimming removed 2 bases at V and 2 bases at J, with 6 bases between. CDR3 nucleotides: TGTGCCAGCAGTGAAACGGTAAACACTGAAGCTTTCTTT. Its protein product is CASSETVNTEAFF.

V gene TRBV6-5 combines with J gene TRBJ1-1; 7 bases are shared with TRBD1. The CDR3 extends over 15 amino acids. Germline V CDR1 and CDR2: MNHEY, SVGAGI. After removal of 10 bases from V and 0 bases from J, the junction contained 11 bases not matched to a gene. The CDR3 loop is CAIRPGTALNTEAFF. Here the CDR3 DNA reads TGTGCCATCCGTCCCGGGACAGCCTTGAACACTGAAGCTTTCTTT.

J is TRBJ2-7 and V is TRBV5-1, with TRBD1 as a possible D gene (6 bases). Germline V gene sequence: CDR1 SGHRS, CDR2 YFSETQ. CDR3 length: 11 amino acids. With 7 bases removed from V and 5 bases from J, the gap between germline ends came to 10 bases. In DNA, the CDR3 is TGCGCCAGCCGGACAGACCACGAGCAGTACTTC. This translates into CASRTDHEQYF.

The J gene is TRBJ2-5, the V gene TRBV18; 7 positions agree with TRBD2. The CDR3 has 15 residues. The V gene's germline CDR1 is KGHSH and CDR2 LQKENI. J gave up 3 bases and V 6 bases, and 10 bases lay outside the gene matches. In DNA, the CDR3 is TGTGCCAGCTCCCGTCCGGGCGGGGGTAAAGAGACCCAGTACTTC. Translation gives CASSRPGGGKETQYF.

The chain carries TRBV24-1 and TRBJ2-2, with 7 bases identical to TRBD1. The germline CDR1 and CDR2 sequences are KGHDR and SFDVKD. The CDR3 is 14 amino acids. The J segment lost 4 bases and the V segment lost 9 bases, leaving 7 bases of the junction unmatched. The CDR3, as DNA: TGTGCCACCGCCTCTGGGGACAGCACCGGGGAGCTGTTTTTT. Its translation is CATASGDSTGELFF.